This paragraph covers one T cell receptor beta chain sequence. The clone's antigen remains unknown. This sample was sequenced with an Illumina HiSeq 2000. TCR beta cDNA libraries were made by 5'RACE template switching that added a universal primer site and unique molecular identifiers. cDNA synthesis was primed from the TCR beta constant segment, followed by two successive PCR amplification steps. Regarding the original processing steps: Reads were demultiplexed and grouped by UMI with MIGEC, and clonotypes were assembled and quantified with MiTCR. To exclude erroneous sequences, only TCR cDNA sequences supported by at least two reads were retained. The tcR package was used for downstream repertoire analysis, and clonotypes were matched across fractions by CDR3 nucleotide sequence plus V segment. VDJmatch was used to annotate antigen specificity against VDJdb, with one amino acid substitution in CDR3 allowed. With the reads reprocessed by TCRdb, a single entry stands for each CDR3 protein sequence and no DNA is reported. TCRdb, not the authors, supplied the V and J calls. The sample table includes about 400,000 distinct CDR3 sequences. 9.5% to 12% of the sample comes from the top ten.

The CDR3 measures 14 amino acids from cysteine to phenylalanine. The coding DNA is unavailable. CDR1 and CDR2, per the germline V gene, are SQVTM and ANQGSEA. This record belongs to a study of T cells expressing NK-cell markers (dated by TCRdb to the early 2020s). For context, the study as a whole: Three sorted T-cell subsets (CD3+CD56+NKG2C+, CD3+CD56+NKG2C- and CD3+CD56-NKG2C+) from under 10 donors had their TCR beta-chain repertoires profiled. Of the eight sequenced donors, seven were found to be HCMV-seropositive and one was found to be HCMV-seronegative. Libraries were sequenced as 2 x 150 bp reads on Illumina HiSeq 2000/2500, MiSeq or NextSeq. Randomly selected healthy volunteers, three men and five women, were used as the eight sequenced donors. General conclusions and limits of the study: In six or seven donors, the dominant CD3+CD56+NKG2C+ clonotypes ranked among the top 10 CD8+ clonotypes, making up roughly 1.0-8% of CD8+ T cells. Those dominant clonotypes were again the most abundant among CD3+CD56-NKG2C+ cells in a handful of donors, at about 25-60.1%. Whether the expanded NKG2C-expressing T cell clones were specific for HCMV antigens was left unclear.

A commercial ELISA kit detecting HCMV-specific IgG in serum was used to determine HCMV serostatus. Ficoll density gradient centrifugation was used to isolate peripheral blood mononuclear cells from blood. Sequenced: blood T cells: a sorted CD56 or NKG2C T cell subset, CD4+ or CD8+ T cells, or bulk PBMC T cells (not recorded which). The receptor's source is a woman between 50 and 59 years old in good health. Donor details come from another sample of the same person, matched by shared clones. The chain uses TRBV29-1 and TRBJ2-2; TCRdb indicates TRBD1, and absent DNA this call remains unverified. The CDR3 has the sequence CSVEAQGGTGELFF.